The present TCR beta chain was sequenced within a study of Ad26.COV2.S vaccination and SARS-CoV-2 variants. V was pared by 5 bases and J by 7 bases, with 14 bases between. This CDR3 has 14 amino acids. The V gene's germline CDR1 is SNHLY and CDR2 FYNNEI. Study-wide results and limits: It is possible that the TCR breadth and depth analyses underestimated the total T cell responses.

Stated treatment: about 20 received Ad26.COV2.S at low or high dose, single or two shots; about 5 received placebo; per-sample allocation not given. Sampling happened 63 days after the first vaccine or placebo injection. Sequenced by immunoSEQ multiplex PCR; TCRdb stores in-frame clones only, minus some. Altogether 400,000 to 450,000 clones are present, around 90% being singletons, with the ten largest covering roughly 3.9%. Comment on this clone: What it recognizes is unknown.

The chain links TRBV2 to TRBJ1-4; the D gene is possibly TRBD1 (6 bases). This sequence originates from a person between 18 and 65 years old who received the Ad26.COV2.S COVID-19 vaccine or a placebo. Sequencing used peripheral blood, obtained in a trial of Ad26.COV2.S vaccine versus placebo. DNA of the CDR3: TGTGCCAGCAGTAACAGGGTGGTGGGTGAAAAACTGTTTTTT. Its protein product is CASSNRVVGEKLFF.